Below are 19 T cell receptor beta chains sequenced from a single sample in a study of regulatory T cells. Their antigens are not known. The PCR used 52 TRBV and 13 TRBJ primers. Only in-frame clones appear in the TCRdb table, and some are missing; sequencing was by immunoSEQ multiplex PCR. The sample lists tens of thousands of clones; about 88% were seen once. Findings and limits, study-wide: In CD3G-deficient patients, conventional CD4+ T cells were enriched for hydrophobic CDR3 residues at positions 6 and 7.

Sequenced sample: conventional CD4+ T cells sorted from blood. Every receptor here comes from a young adult with CD3G deficiency.

The V and J genes are TRBV18 and TRBJ2-5; 7 bases are a match to TRBD2. With the DNA end fitting TRBJ2-7 better, the J assignment may be wrong. Germline V gene lookup returns CDR1 KGHSH and CDR2 LQKENI. The CDR3 is made up of 13 amino acids. The CDR3 coding sequence is TGTGCCAGCTCACCAACTAGCGACGGCGAGCAGTACTTC. It specifies CASSPTSDGEQYF.

This clone has only one observation. The CDR3, as DNA: TGTGCCAGCAGTTTATACGATACGCAGTATTTT. Its protein is CASSLYDTQYF. The chain links TRBV28 to TRBJ2-3; D not resolved. This CDR3 has 11 residues. Looked up from germline, CDR1 is MDHEN and CDR2 is SYDVKM. V shed 1 base and J shed 6 bases, with 2 bases lying between them.

This chain links TRBV10-3 with TRBJ2-7; 11 bases align to TRBD2. Germline CDR1 and CDR2: ENHRY and SYGVKD. The CDR3 has 18 residues. Germline trimming cut 0 bases from V and 6 bases from J; bases unmatched to any gene: 13. The CDR3 coding sequence is TGTGCCATCAGTGAGTCTATGAGTATAGCGGGAGGGTCCGCCGAGCAGTACTTC. Translating gives CAISESMSIAGGSAEQYF.

This rearrangement joins TRBV7-9 to TRBJ2-5; a weak D match, TRBD1 (7 bases). CDR3 size: 15 residues. The germline gives CDR1 SEHNR, CDR2 FQNEAQ (reference sequence). V was shortened by 5 bases and J by 5 bases, with 18 bases between the two germline ends. The CDR3 nucleotides are TGTGCCAGCAGCCGACTAGGGGGCCGGCCCGAGACCCAGTACTTC. It yields the protein CASSRLGGRPETQYF.

This clone was seen more than once but under ten times. The gene calls are TRBV30 and TRBJ1-4, with D possibly being TRBD1 (6 bases). The germline V gene encodes CDR1 GTSNPN and CDR2 SVGIG (reference sequence). Trimming stripped 3 bases from V and 8 bases from J, with 13 bases between. The CDR3 is 13 residues long. CDR3 coding DNA: TGTGCCTGGAGCGGGACACTGGGGGAAAAACTGTTTTTT. This gives the protein CAWSGTLGEKLFF.

This chain links TRBV7-9 with TRBJ2-1, with a weak D call TRBD2 (5 bases). Germline loops: CDR1 SEHNR, CDR2 FQNEAQ (reference sequence). Between the trimmed V and J ends, which lost 1 base and 7 bases, there was a span of 11 bases. This CDR3 spans 14 amino acids. CDR3 loop: CASSLVTGNNEQFF. The CDR3 nucleotides read TGTGCCAGCAGCTTAGTGACGGGAAATAATGAGCAGTTCTTC. Full variable domain (rest looked up from reference TRBV7-9 and TRBJ2-1): DTGVSQNPRHKITKRGQNVTFRCDPISEHNRLYWYRQTLGQGPEFLTYFQNEAQLEKSRLLSDRFSAERPKGSFSTLEIQRTEQGDSAMYLCASSLVTGNNEQFFGPGTRLTVL.

The rearrangement links TRBV10-2 to TRBJ1-4; perhaps TRBD1 as D (6 bases). Germline CDR1 reads WSHSY; CDR2 reads SAAADI. CDR3 length: 15 amino acids. The ends were cut back, 6 bases at V and 8 bases at J, with 19 bases in the middle. This CDR3 is CASSKDRLRGEKLFF. The CDR3, as DNA: TGCGCCAGCAGCAAAGACAGGCTTCGGGGGGAAAAACTGTTTTTT.

The V call is TRBV6-6, the J call TRBJ2-7; 8 bases match TRBD1. The CDR3 spans 14 residues. CDR1 is MNHNY and CDR2 is SVGAGI in the germline V gene (reference sequence). The trim removed 5 bases at V and 0 bases at J, leaving 3 bases unmatched. CDR3 residues: CASSTDRDSYEQYF. The CDR3 bases are TGTGCCAGCAGTACGGACAGGGACTCCTACGAGCAGTACTTC.

J is TRBJ2-2 and V is TRBV5-1, with D hard to call. The CDR3 loop spans 12 amino acids. With 0 bases removed from V and 7 bases from J, the gap between germline ends came to 4 bases. Germline-derived CDR1 and CDR2 are SGHRS and YFSETQ. DNA for the CDR3: TGCGCCAGCAGCTTGGTTGGCGGGGAGCTGTTTTTT. Protein: CASSLVGGELFF.

Details on this clone: This same CDR3 is encoded by further DNA sequences in the sample. The chain uses TRBV6-1 and TRBJ1-5; D might be TRBD1 (5 bases). Germline V gene lookup returns CDR1 MNHNS and CDR2 SASEGT. CDR3 length equals 13 residues. Trimming took off 1 base at V and 7 bases at J, with 8 bases between the two ends. The CDR3 coding sequence is TGTGCCAGCAGTGAAGTCACAGGACAGCCCCAGCATTTT. Amino acids: CASSEVTGQPQHF.

The V gene is TRBV28, the J gene TRBJ2-7; 7 bases match TRBD2. The CDR3 consists of 13 residues. With V trimmed by 7 bases and J by 2 bases, 5 bases remained unmatched. Germline V gene lookup returns CDR1 MDHEN and CDR2 SYDVKM. Here the CDR3 DNA reads TGTGCCAGCACGAGCGGGGTAGCCTACGAGCAGTACTTC. This codes for CASTSGVAYEQYF.

The chain recombines TRBV6-1 with TRBJ1-2; D gene unclear. Germline V gene data show CDR1 as MNHNS and CDR2 as SASEGT. Trimming shortened V by 6 bases and J by 1 base, and 12 bases separated the two germline ends. The CDR3 length is 14 residues. In DNA form, the CDR3 reads TGTGCCAGCAGCCAGCAACTTTTTAACTATGGCTACACCTTC. This translates into CASSQQLFNYGYTF.

The chain links TRBV27 to TRBJ2-1; D gene uncertain. This CDR3 has 15 amino acids. Trimming pared 2 bases from V and 4 bases from J, leaving 12 bases between. Germline loops: CDR1 MNHEY, CDR2 SMNVEV (reference sequence). The CDR3 DNA follows: TGTGCCAGCAGTTTAAGAGGACCCGTTTACAATGAGCAGTTCTTC. Its translation is CASSLRGPVYNEQFF.

The J gene is TRBJ2-3, the V gene TRBV7-8; D gene ambiguous. The CDR3 sequence is 15 residues long. V dropped 2 bases and J dropped 0 bases, with 9 bases sitting between them. Per the germline V gene, CDR1 is SGHVS and CDR2 is FQNEAQ. The CDR3 sequence: CASSLSPSSTDTQYF. The CDR3 DNA reads as TGTGCCAGCAGCTTATCACCGTCTAGCACAGATACGCAGTATTTT.

The J gene is TRBJ2-7, the V gene TRBV18; the D call may be TRBD1 or TRBD2 (5 bases each). The ends were cut back, 0 bases at V and 9 bases at J, with 12 bases in the middle. CDR1 is KGHSH and CDR2 is LQKENI in the germline V gene. This CDR3 has 13 residues. CDR3 nucleotides: TGTGCCAGCTCACCACCGGGGACCTCTGGGCAGTACTTC. This sequence encodes CASSPPGTSGQYF.

The chain is built from TRBV18 and TRBJ2-1; possibly TRBD1 or TRBD2 for D (5 bases each). The ends were cut back, 2 bases at V and 9 bases at J, with 14 bases in the middle. Germline V CDR1 and CDR2: KGHSH, LQKENI. The CDR3 loop spans 14 amino acids. Here the CDR3 DNA reads TGTGCCAGCTCACCAGAGGGCAGGGTGGGTGAGCAGTTCTTC. Protein: CASSPEGRVGEQFF.

The J gene is TRBJ2-7, the V gene TRBV5-1; D might be TRBD1 (6 bases). CDR1 is SGHRS, CDR2 YFSETQ, per germline. The V end was cut by 0 bases, the J end by 0 bases, with 10 bases between. The CDR3 extends over 15 amino acids. The CDR3 DNA sequence: TGCGCCAGCAGCTTGGCTGGGGGCAGCTCCTACGAGCAGTACTTC. Amino acids: CASSLAGGSSYEQYF.

The rearrangement links TRBV4-2 to TRBJ2-7; 8 nucleotides agree with TRBD2. This CDR3 is built from 15 residues. Germline V gene sequence: CDR1 LGHNA, CDR2 YNFKEQ. V lost 4 bases, J lost 5 bases, and 10 bases stayed unmatched. CDR3 protein: CASSPLPGRVHEQYF. The CDR3 coding sequence is TGTGCCAGCAGCCCTCTCCCCGGGAGGGTTCACGAGCAGTACTTC.

The rearrangement uses TRBV6-1 and TRBJ1-1; TRBD1 aligns across 7 bases. CDR3 length equals 13 residues. V was pared by 7 bases and J by 7 bases, with 9 bases of the junction left unmatched. Looked up from germline, CDR1 is MNHNS and CDR2 is SASEGT. CDR3 amino acids: CASTVQGGGEAFF. The CDR3 nucleotides are TGTGCCAGCACAGTCCAGGGGGGGGGTGAAGCTTTCTTT.